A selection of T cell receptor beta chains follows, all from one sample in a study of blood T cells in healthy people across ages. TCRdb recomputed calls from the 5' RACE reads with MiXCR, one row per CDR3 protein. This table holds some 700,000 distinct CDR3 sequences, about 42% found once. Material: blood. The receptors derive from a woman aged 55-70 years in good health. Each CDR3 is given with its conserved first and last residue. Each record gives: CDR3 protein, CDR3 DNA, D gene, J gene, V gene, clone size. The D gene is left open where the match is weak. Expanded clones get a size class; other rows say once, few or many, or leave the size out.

cdr3_aa: CASGGKLHYEQYF
cdr3_nt: TGTGCCAGCGGCGGAAAGCTGCACTACGAGCAGTACTTC
d_call: .
j_call: TRBJ2-7
v_call: TRBV9
clone_size: few

cdr3_aa: CASSFHPQGAVKAFF
cdr3_nt: TGTGCCAGCAGTTTCCATCCCCAGGGGGCGGTTAAGGCTTTCTTT
d_call: TRBD1
j_call: TRBJ1-1
v_call: TRBV27
clone_size: .

cdr3_aa: CASSETGTGIYEQYF
cdr3_nt: TGCGCCAGCAGTGAAACCGGGACAGGTATTTACGAGCAGTACTTC
d_call: TRBD1
j_call: TRBJ2-7
v_call: TRBV10-1
clone_size: few

cdr3_aa: CTSSISGRRTDTQYF
cdr3_nt: TGTACCAGCAGTATTAGCGGGAGAAGAACAGATACGCAGTATTTT
d_call: TRBD2
j_call: TRBJ2-3
v_call: TRBV28
clone_size: .

cdr3_aa: CASSHGQGRADTQYF
cdr3_nt: TGCGCCAGCAGCCACGGACAGGGGAGGGCAGATACGCAGTATTTT
d_call: TRBD1
j_call: TRBJ2-3
v_call: TRBV5-1
clone_size: .

cdr3_aa: CASSRAFSYEQYF
cdr3_nt: TGTGCCAGCAGCCGGGCCTTTTCCTACGAGCAGTACTTC
d_call: .
j_call: TRBJ2-7
v_call: TRBV5-5
clone_size: many

cdr3_aa: CATSAGTSGRAGNIQYF
cdr3_nt: TGTGCCACCAGTGCCGGGACTAGCGGGAGGGCCGGGAACATTCAGTACTTC
d_call: TRBD2
j_call: TRBJ2-4
v_call: TRBV24-1
clone_size: many

cdr3_aa: CSARGLAPYNEQFF
cdr3_nt: TGCAGTGCTAGAGGGCTAGCCCCCTACAATGAGCAGTTCTTC
d_call: .
j_call: TRBJ2-1
v_call: TRBV20-1
clone_size: .

cdr3_aa: CASSPATGPGYEQYF
cdr3_nt: TGCGCCAGCAGCCCCGCGACAGGGCCGGGCTACGAGCAGTACTTC
d_call: TRBD1
j_call: TRBJ2-7
v_call: TRBV5-1
clone_size: .

cdr3_aa: CASSFTQGTLEAFF
cdr3_nt: TGTGCCAGCAGTTTTACACAGGGCACCCTAGAAGCTTTCTTT
d_call: .
j_call: TRBJ1-1
v_call: TRBV6-6
clone_size: .

cdr3_aa: CASRSGGATDAQYF
cdr3_nt: TGTGCCAGCAGATCAGGGGGAGCAACAGATGCGCAGTATTTT
d_call: TRBD1
j_call: TRBJ2-3
v_call: TRBV6-5
clone_size: .

cdr3_aa: CASSPGEDNEQFF
cdr3_nt: TGTGCCAGCTCACCAGGGGAAGACAATGAGCAGTTCTTC
d_call: .
j_call: TRBJ2-1
v_call: TRBV18
clone_size: many

cdr3_aa: CASSPRWTGRGEQYF
cdr3_nt: TGTGCCAGCAGCCCCCGATGGACAGGGAGAGGCGAGCAGTACTTC
d_call: TRBD1
j_call: TRBJ2-7
v_call: TRBV7-2
clone_size: many

cdr3_aa: CASSPRDLYNEQFF
cdr3_nt: TGTGCCAGCTCTCCGCGGGACCTCTACAATGAGCAGTTCTTC
d_call: .
j_call: TRBJ2-1
v_call: TRBV18
clone_size: .

cdr3_aa: CASSPRQNFQETQYF
cdr3_nt: TGTGCCAGCAGCCCTAGACAGAATTTTCAAGAGACCCAGTACTTC
d_call: .
j_call: TRBJ2-5
v_call: TRBV7-2
clone_size: .

cdr3_aa: CASSLRGVYNSPLHF
cdr3_nt: TGTGCCAGCAGTTTAAGGGGGGTTTATAATTCACCCCTCCACTTT
d_call: .
j_call: TRBJ1-6
v_call: TRBV27
clone_size: .

cdr3_aa: CASSLGAPDPYEQYF
cdr3_nt: TGTGCCAGCAGCTTAGGGGCGCCTGACCCCTACGAGCAGTACTTC
d_call: .
j_call: TRBJ2-7
v_call: TRBV7-2
clone_size: .